Reported below is one T cell receptor beta chain. TCRdb re-analysed the 5' RACE reads in MiXCR, keeping a single row per CDR3 protein. Of 400,000 to 500,000 distinct CDR3 sequences detected, roughly 18% appear once; the ten largest clones hold roughly 21%. This record comes from a study of T-cell memory formation after mild COVID-19. Study in general: In these data, TCR clusters were largely donor specific.

V was pared by 3 bases and J by 5 bases, with 5 bases of the junction left unmatched. The CDR3 is 15 amino acids. V usage is TRBV12-3 or TRBV12-4 and J usage is TRBJ2-2; 8 nucleotides align to TRBD1. The sample taken for sequencing was PBMCs or a T cell subset sorted from them (not recorded which). The TCR sequence derives from a man aged 18 to 35 who had mild COVID-19 (a few samples of this study predate the infection). Cell type and time point are not known. CDR3 DNA: TGTGCCAGCAGTTTCGACAGGGGTGGAACCGGGGAGCTGTTTTTT. Translation gives CASSFDRGGTGELFF.